This T cell receptor (beta chain) was documented in a study of radiotherapy plus CTLA-4 blockade in lung cancer. General study points: After treatment with radiotherapy plus ipilimumab, TCR clones that came from the tumor expanded in blood.

Data came from immunoSEQ multiplex PCR; TCRdb stores just in-frame clones and leaves some out. Of about 45,000 clones listed, approximately 62% are singletons. The CDR3 consists of 15 residues. Germline V gene lookup returns CDR1 MDHEN and CDR2 SYDVKM. The trim removed 1 base at V and 3 bases at J, leaving 4 bases unmatched. With regard to this clone: The target antigen is unknown.

The sample consisted of peripheral blood, taken from a patient treated with radiotherapy plus ipilimumab. The chain joins TRBV28 to TRBJ2-7, with 9 bases that match TRBD1. This clonotype originated in a human donor with non-small cell lung cancer who had a partial response to radiotherapy plus ipilimumab. CDR3 residues: CASSLSGQGGYEQYF. The CDR3 bases are TGTGCCAGCAGTTTATCGGGACAGGGTGGCTACGAGCAGTACTTC.